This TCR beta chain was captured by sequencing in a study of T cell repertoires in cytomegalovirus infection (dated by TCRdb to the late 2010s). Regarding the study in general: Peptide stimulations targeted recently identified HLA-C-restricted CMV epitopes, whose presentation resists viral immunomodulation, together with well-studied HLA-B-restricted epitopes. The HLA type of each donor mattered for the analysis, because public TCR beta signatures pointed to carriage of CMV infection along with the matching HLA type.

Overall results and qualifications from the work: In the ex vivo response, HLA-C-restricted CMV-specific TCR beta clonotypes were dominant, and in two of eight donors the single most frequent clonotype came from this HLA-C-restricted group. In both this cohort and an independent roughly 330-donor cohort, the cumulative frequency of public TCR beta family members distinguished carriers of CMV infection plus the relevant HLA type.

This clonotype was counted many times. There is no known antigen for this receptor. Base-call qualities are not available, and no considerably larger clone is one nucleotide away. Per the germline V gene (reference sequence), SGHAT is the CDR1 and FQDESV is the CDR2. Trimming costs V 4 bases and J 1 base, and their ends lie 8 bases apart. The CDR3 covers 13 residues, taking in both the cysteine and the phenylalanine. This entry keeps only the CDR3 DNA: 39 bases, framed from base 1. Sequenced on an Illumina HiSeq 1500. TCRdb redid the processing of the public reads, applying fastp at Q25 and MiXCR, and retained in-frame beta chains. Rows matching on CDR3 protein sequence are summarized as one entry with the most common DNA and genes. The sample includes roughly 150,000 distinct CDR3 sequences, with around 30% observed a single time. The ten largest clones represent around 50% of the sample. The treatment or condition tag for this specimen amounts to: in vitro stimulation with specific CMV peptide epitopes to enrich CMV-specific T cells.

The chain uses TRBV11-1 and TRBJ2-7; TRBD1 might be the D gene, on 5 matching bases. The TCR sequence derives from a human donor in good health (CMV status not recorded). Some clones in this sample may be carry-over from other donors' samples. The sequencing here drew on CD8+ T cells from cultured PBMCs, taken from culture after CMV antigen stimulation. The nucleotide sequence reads TGTGCCAGCAGCTCCGACAGTTCCTACGAGCAGTACTTC. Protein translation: CASSSDSSYEQYF.